These T cell receptor beta chains were read from a single sample in a study of read filtering for tumor transcriptome and immune sequencing. TCRdb called the reads again in MiXCR, with one record for every CDR3 protein. The sample lists about 63,000 distinct CDR3 sequences, approximately 15% seen once, with approximately 47% in the top ten. Sequencing was done on a sample of a population of CD138-negative cells sorted from bone marrow. These receptors all stem from a donor older than 35 with multiple myeloma. The CDR3 runs from the conserved cysteine through the conserved F or W. The D gene is left open where the match is weak. Rows give clone size only sometimes, using once, few, many, or a class for an expanded clone.

>.|TRBJ1-5|TRBV18|many
TGTGCCAGCTCACCAGGGACTATAGAGCCCCAGCATTTT
CASSPGTIEPQHF
>.|TRBJ1-1|TRBV19|many
TGTGCCAGTAGTATAGATGCAGGGAGCGCGAACACTGAAGCTTTCTTT
CASSIDAGSANTEAFF
>.|TRBJ2-1|TRBV20-1|many
TGCAGTGCTCCGGGTGCTGATGAGCAGTTCTTC
CSAPGADEQFF
>.|TRBJ1-5|TRBV30|many
TGTGCCTGGAGCAGGGGAAGCTTCAATCAGCCCCAGCATTTT
CAWSRGSFNQPQHF
>.|TRBJ2-2|TRBV15|many
TGTGCCACCAGCAGGGCCTTACAGGGGAGGGCCGGGGAGCTGTTTTTT
CATSRALQGRAGELFF
>.|TRBJ1-1|TRBV30|many
TGTGCCTGGAGTGTTCCCAGGGGGAACACTGAAGCTTTCTTT
CAWSVPRGNTEAFF
>TRBD1|TRBJ1-1|TRBV29-1|.
TGCAGCGTTGAGCGGGACAGGGGAATGAACATTGAAGCTTTCTTT
CSVERDRGMNIEAFF
>TRBD2|TRBJ2-7|TRBV20-1|many
TGCAGTGCTAGCATTCGGGGGGGCTACGAGCAGTACTTC
CSASIRGGYEQYF
>.|TRBJ1-1|TRBV3-1|many
TGTGCCAGCAGCCAAGAAGAGGCAGACACTGAAGCTTTCTTT
CASSQEEADTEAFF
>.|TRBJ2-1|TRBV10-3|many
TGTGCCGTACAGGGAACACTACTTGGGGAGCAGTTCTTC
CAVQGTLLGEQFF
>TRBD2|TRBJ2-3|TRBV14|many
TGTGCCAGCAGCCAAGATGGTTGGACTAGCGGGACGCAGTATTTT
CASSQDGWTSGTQYF
>TRBD1|TRBJ2-2|TRBV18|few
TGTGCCAGCTCACCACTGGGACAGGGCTCCGGGGAGCTGTTTTTT
CASSPLGQGSGELFF
>TRBD2|TRBJ2-1|TRBV20-1|.
TGCAGTGCTAGTCTCCCTAGCGGGAGCCCCAATGAGCAGTTCTTC
CSASLPSGSPNEQFF
>.|TRBJ2-3|TRBV29-1|.
TGCAGCGTGCAGGCGGGCGATCTCACAGATACGCAGTATTTT
CSVQAGDLTDTQYF
>.|TRBJ2-7|TRBV2|many
TGTGCCAGCAGGGGCATAGCCTACGAGCAGTACTTC
CASRGIAYEQYF
>TRBD2|TRBJ2-7|TRBV12-3/TRBV12-4|.
TGTGCCAGCAGCCCGACTAGCGGGGGGTACGAGCAGTACTTC
CASSPTSGGYEQYF
>.|TRBJ2-7|TRBV29-1|few
TGCAGCGTGAGTGGGCAGAGCTACGAGCAGTACTTC
CSVSGQSYEQYF
>TRBD1|TRBJ2-4|TRBV29-1|many
TGCAGCGTTGTCGGGTCAGGGGGCCGAAACATTCAGTACTTC
CSVVGSGGRNIQYF
>.|TRBJ2-1|TRBV6-1|many
TGTGCCAGCATCGCGGCGAGAGGGGTCTACAATGAGCAGTTCTTC
CASIAARGVYNEQFF
>TRBD1|TRBJ2-2|TRBV4-2|many
TGTGCCAGCAGCCCGGAGACAGGGATCACCGGGGAGCTGTTTTTT
CASSPETGITGELFF
>.|TRBJ2-1|TRBV10-3|.
TGTGCCATCAGTGAGTCTCCAGGGGTCTCCTACAATGAGCAGTTCTTC
CAISESPGVSYNEQFF
>.|TRBJ1-1|TRBV5-1|few
TGCGCCAGCAGCTTAGGGGTCGAGAACACTGAAGCTTTCTTT
CASSLGVENTEAFF
>TRBD1|TRBJ1-6|TRBV24-1|many
TGTGCCACCTCAGGGGGCGTGAATTCACCCCTCCACTTT
CATSGGVNSPLHF
>TRBD2|TRBJ2-7|TRBV20-1|many
TGCAGTGCTAGACGGGCGGGAGTCCCCGAGCAGTACTTC
CSARRAGVPEQYF
>.|TRBJ2-1|TRBV27|many
TGTGCCAGCAGTTTATCCCCCCAGGGAACGTCCTACAATGAGCAGTTCTTC
CASSLSPQGTSYNEQFF
>.|TRBJ2-7|TRBV14|many
TGTGCCAGCAGCCAGACCGTTACCTACGAGCAGTACTTC
CASSQTVTYEQYF
>TRBD1|TRBJ2-7|TRBV2|few
TGTGCCAGCGGACAGGAATACGAGCAGTACTTC
CASGQEYEQYF
>TRBD1|TRBJ1-1|TRBV12-3/TRBV12-4|many
TGTGCCAGCAGTAACAGACAGGGGGCAACTGAAGCTTTCTTT
CASSNRQGATEAFF
>TRBD2|TRBJ2-7|TRBV5-1|many
TGCGCCAGCAGCTCCAATATAGCGGGAGGAGGAGCCTACGAGCAGTACTTC
CASSSNIAGGGAYEQYF
>TRBD2|TRBJ2-7|TRBV6-2/TRBV6-3|.
TGTGCCAGCAGTTTTCCGGGACTAAAATACGGGCAGTACTTC
CASSFPGLKYGQYF
>.|TRBJ2-1|TRBV29-1|few
TGCAGCGTTGCTATACAAGCTGAGCAGTTCTTC
CSVAIQAEQFF
>.|TRBJ1-5|TRBV12-3/TRBV12-4|many
TGTGCCAGCAGTCCCCAAAAGGGAAGCAATCAGCCCCAGCATTTT
CASSPQKGSNQPQHF
>TRBD2|TRBJ2-7|TRBV4-2|many
TGCGCCAGCAGCCAAGGGACTAGCGGGGGCTACGAGCAGTACTTC
CASSQGTSGGYEQYF
>.|TRBJ2-1|TRBV24-1|many
TGTGCCACCAGTGATTTGAGAGGGGGTAATGAGCAGTTCTTC
CATSDLRGGNEQFF